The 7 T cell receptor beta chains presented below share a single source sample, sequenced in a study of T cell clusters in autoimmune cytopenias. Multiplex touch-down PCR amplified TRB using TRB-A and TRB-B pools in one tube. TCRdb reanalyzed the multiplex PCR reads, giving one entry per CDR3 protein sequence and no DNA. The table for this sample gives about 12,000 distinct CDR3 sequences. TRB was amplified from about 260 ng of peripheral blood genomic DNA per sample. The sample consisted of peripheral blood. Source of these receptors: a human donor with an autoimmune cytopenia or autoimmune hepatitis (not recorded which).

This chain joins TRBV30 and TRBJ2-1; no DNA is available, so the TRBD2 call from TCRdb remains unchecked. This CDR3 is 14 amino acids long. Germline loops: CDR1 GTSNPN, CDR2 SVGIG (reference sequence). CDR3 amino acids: CAWSSGGDLDEQFF.

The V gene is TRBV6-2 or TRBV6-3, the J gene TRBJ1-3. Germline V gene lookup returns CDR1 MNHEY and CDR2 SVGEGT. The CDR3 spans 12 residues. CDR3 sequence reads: CASSYNGNTIYF.

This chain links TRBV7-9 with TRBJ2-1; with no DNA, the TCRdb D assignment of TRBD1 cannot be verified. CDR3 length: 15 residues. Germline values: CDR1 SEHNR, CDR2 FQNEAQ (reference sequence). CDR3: CASRLAGTGPNEQFF.

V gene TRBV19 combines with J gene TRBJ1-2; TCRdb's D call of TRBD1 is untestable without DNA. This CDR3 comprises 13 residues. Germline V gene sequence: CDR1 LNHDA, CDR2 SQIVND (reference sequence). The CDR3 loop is CASSPGGASGYTF.

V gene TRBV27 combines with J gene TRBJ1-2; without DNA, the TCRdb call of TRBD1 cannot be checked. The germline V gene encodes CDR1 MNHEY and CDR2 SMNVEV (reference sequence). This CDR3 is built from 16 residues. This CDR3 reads CASNAGFGKVVDGYTF.

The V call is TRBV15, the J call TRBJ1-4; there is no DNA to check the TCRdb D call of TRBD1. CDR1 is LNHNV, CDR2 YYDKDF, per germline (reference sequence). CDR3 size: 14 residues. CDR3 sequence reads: CATSSRGRNEKLFF.

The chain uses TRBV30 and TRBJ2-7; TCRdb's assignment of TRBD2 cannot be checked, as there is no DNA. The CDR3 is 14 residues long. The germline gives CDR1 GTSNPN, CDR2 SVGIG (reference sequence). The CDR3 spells CAWSSPPSNYEQYF.